The 18 T cell receptor beta chains reported below all come from one sample, sequenced in a study of T cells in Graves' hyperthyroidism and ophthalmopathy (dated by TCRdb to between 2018 and 2020). Receptor amplification or capture employed multiplex PCR. TCRdb records Illumina HiSeq 2000 as the sequencer. The TCR beta CDR3 regions were amplified from the RNA transcripts. A first-round RT-PCR of the TCR CDR3 used the HTBI primer set with the Qiagen OneStep RT-PCR kit. TCRdb passed the public sequencing reads through fastp at Q25 and MiXCR, retaining productive beta sequences. Every CDR3 protein is listed once, alongside the most common genes and DNA of its rows. The sample table lists 500,000 to 800,000 distinct CDR3 sequences, 13% to 15% of them with a count of one. The ten largest account for roughly an eighth of the sample. Sequencing was performed on blood. These receptors were collected from a woman aged 45-65 years with Graves' ophthalmopathy.

This clonotype came up a few times. V and J are TRBV6-2 or TRBV6-3 and TRBJ1-1; weak D call: TRBD1 (5 bases). CDR3 length: 12 residues. V was cut by 4 bases and J by 7 bases, with 10 bases left in between. Germline-derived CDR1 and CDR2 are MNHEY and SVGEGT. CDR3 sequence (DNA): TGTGCCAGCAGTTTAGACAGACTTGAAGCTTTCTTT. Protein sequence: CASSLDRLEAFF.

This clonotype has just a few counts. The V call is TRBV12-3 or TRBV12-4, the J call TRBJ1-3; D call uncertain. This CDR3 is built from 16 residues. V was pared by 3 bases and J by 0 bases, with 12 bases between. The CDR3 DNA reads TGTGCCAGCAGTTTGCGGCGGCACACCTCTGGAAACACCATATATTTT. This encodes CASSLRRHTSGNTIYF.

The genes are TRBV28 and TRBJ1-1; TRBD1 is a possible D gene (5 bases). Trimming stripped 6 bases from V and 5 bases from J, with 16 bases between. Germline V gives CDR1 MDHEN, CDR2 SYDVKM. This CDR3 has 14 amino acids. The CDR3 region has the DNA TGTGCCAGCAGGCCCACGGGGCGGTGGACTGAAGCTTTCTTT. Translated, it gives CASRPTGRWTEAFF.

This clonotype came up many times. This chain joins TRBV7-8 and TRBJ2-4; the match to TRBD2 covers 8 bases. The junction had 8 bases not matched to a gene; V was cut back by 2 bases and J by 2 bases. The CDR3 covers 17 residues. Germline CDR1 and CDR2: SGHVS and FQNEAQ. CDR3 sequence: CASSLTNLAGPKNIQYF. DNA of the CDR3: TGTGCCAGCAGCTTAACAAATTTAGCGGGACCCAAAAACATTCAGTACTTC.

The chain is built from TRBV9 and TRBJ2-3; 7 positions agree with TRBD1. The CDR3 covers 13 residues. With 3 bases clipped from V and 7 bases from J, the junction kept 5 bases outside the gene matches. Germline assignment: CDR1 SGDLS and CDR2 YYNGEE. Here the CDR3 DNA reads TGTGCCAGCAGCGACAGGGGAATGAATACGCAGTATTTT. This translates into CASSDRGMNTQYF.

This clonotype appeared a few times. The J gene is TRBJ2-2, the V gene TRBV28, with D perhaps TRBD1 (5 bases). CDR1 and CDR2 (germline): MDHEN, SYDVKM. CDR3 length: 16 residues. V dropped 2 bases and J dropped 4 bases, with 14 bases sitting between them. The CDR3 is CASSLGAPKVTGELFF. As DNA, the CDR3 is TGTGCCAGCAGTTTAGGGGCACCTAAAGTCACCGGGGAGCTGTTTTTT.

This clonotype was detected many times. V is TRBV30 and J is TRBJ2-1; TRBD2 matches 8 bases. V shed 0 bases, J shed 8 bases, and the junction held 9 bases outside the gene matches. CDR3 size: 15 residues. The germline CDR1 and CDR2 sequences are GTSNPN and SVGIG (reference sequence). The CDR3 is CAWSVVGRAWDEQFF. CDR3 coding DNA: TGTGCCTGGAGTGTGGTCGGGAGGGCCTGGGATGAGCAGTTCTTC.

This clonotype was detected a few times. The gene calls are TRBV24-1 and TRBJ2-1, with D uncertain. From germline, CDR1 is KGHDR and CDR2 SFDVKD. The CDR3 spans 14 residues. Trimming cost V 4 bases and J 6 bases, with 12 bases left between them. CDR3 in amino acids: CATSDPTTVNEQFF. The CDR3 DNA follows: TGTGCCACCAGTGACCCCACCACAGTCAATGAGCAGTTCTTC.

This clonotype has only a few counts. The chain links TRBV6-1 to TRBJ1-1, with D unclear. V lost 8 bases and J 7 bases, leaving 17 bases between the germline ends. The CDR3 extends over 13 amino acids. From germline, CDR1 is MNHNS and CDR2 SASEGT. The CDR3 spells CASAGDRGGEAFF. The CDR3, as DNA: TGTGCCAGCGCCGGGGATCGGGGAGGTGAAGCTTTCTTT.

This clonotype was seen a handful of times. The chain couples TRBV9 to TRBJ2-3, with 7 bases fitting TRBD2. Germline V CDR1 and CDR2: SGDLS, YYNGEE. The V gene end was trimmed by 2 bases and the J gene end by 0 bases; junction bases not matched to a gene: 6. This CDR3 contains 16 residues. CDR3 amino acids: CASSVALAASTDTQYF. DNA of the CDR3: TGTGCCAGCAGCGTGGCTCTAGCGGCAAGCACAGATACGCAGTATTTT.

This clonotype came up many times. As DNA, the CDR3 is TGTGCCAGCAGTTTAGCGCTCCACGGACAGGGGGGCACTGAAGCTTTCTTT. This encodes CASSLALHGQGGTEAFF. The chain recombines TRBV12-3 or TRBV12-4 with TRBJ1-1, with 10 bases fitting TRBD1. The CDR3 contains 17 residues. The ends lost 0 bases at V and 4 bases at J; junction bases unmatched: 8.

J is TRBJ2-1 and V is TRBV7-2; no reliable D call. CDR1 and CDR2 (germline): SGHTA, FQGNSA. The CDR3 is 13 amino acids. Trimming stripped 5 bases from V and 6 bases from J, with 11 bases between. The CDR3 coding sequence is TGTGCCAGCAGCCAGCCACCTAGCAATGAGCAGTTCTTC. As protein: CASSQPPSNEQFF.

A few counts support this clonotype. This rearrangement joins TRBV9 to TRBJ2-5; the D gene could be TRBD1 or TRBD2 (6 bases each). V was pared by 3 bases and J by 5 bases, with 14 bases between. Germline CDR1 is SGDLS and CDR2 is YYNGEE. The CDR3 spans 14 residues. As DNA, the CDR3 is TGTGCCAGCAGCGCCGGAGGGGGTGGGGAGACCCAGTACTTC. This sequence encodes CASSAGGGGETQYF.

On this clonotype: This may be a read error, as it is one base from a much larger clone. The gene calls are TRBV5-1 and TRBJ2-1; D is possibly TRBD2 (6 bases). Trimming left V 0 bases short and J 10 bases short, with 14 bases between. This CDR3 is 14 amino acids long. Germline-derived CDR1 and CDR2 are SGHRS and YFSETQ. CDR3 region: CASSLGGIVDEQFF. The DNA for the CDR3 is TGCGCCAGCAGCTTGGGCGGGATAGTTGACGAGCAGTTCTTC.

The chain joins TRBV6-2 or TRBV6-3 to TRBJ2-1; TRBD2 matches at 7 bases. The trim removed 6 bases at V and 7 bases at J, leaving 12 bases unmatched. This CDR3 is built from 15 residues. Germline loops: CDR1 MNHEY, CDR2 SVGEGT. The CDR3: CASRSESDGGNEQFF. Here the CDR3 DNA reads TGTGCCAGCAGATCAGAGTCGGACGGGGGGAATGAGCAGTTCTTC.

This rearrangement joins TRBV4-2 to TRBJ2-7, with D tentatively TRBD1 (6 bases). The V end was cut by 3 bases, the J end by 9 bases, with 18 bases between. CDR3 length equals 14 residues. In germline, CDR1 is LGHNA, CDR2 YNFKEQ. CDR3 bases: TGTGCCAGCAGCCAGAGCCGACAGGTGGCCGTGCAGTACTTC. It translates to CASSQSRQVAVQYF.

The chain joins TRBV19 to TRBJ2-6; perhaps D is TRBD1 or TRBD2 (5 bases each). Per germline, CDR1 LNHDA and CDR2 SQIVND (reference sequence). This CDR3 is 15 amino acids long. V was clipped by 6 bases and J by 2 bases, with 11 bases between them. The CDR3 DNA reads TGTGCCAGTAGCCGGGGACGGGCTGGGGCCAACGTCCTGACTTTC. Protein: CASSRGRAGANVLTF.

The chain joins TRBV20-1 to TRBJ2-7; 12 bases match TRBD2. J was trimmed by 5 bases and V by 5 bases; bases with no gene match: 7. The V gene's germline CDR1 is DFQATT and CDR2 SNEGSKA (reference sequence). This CDR3 is 14 amino acids long. Here the CDR3 reads CSALTRLAGDEQYF. The CDR3 bases are TGCAGTGCTCTAACAAGACTAGCGGGAGACGAGCAGTACTTC.